This is a list of T cell receptor beta chains from one sample in a study of early T cells in non-severe SARS-CoV-2 infection. TCRdb passed the 5' RACE reads through MiXCR, listing each CDR3 protein once. The sample holds 30,000 to 45,000 distinct CDR3 sequences, 5.8% seen once. The sequencing sample was made of whole blood. These receptors were taken from an adult who was a healthcare worker with PCR-confirmed SARS-CoV-2 infection or an uninfected control (not recorded which). CDR3s include the opening cysteine and the closing phenylalanine or tryptophan. D genes are given only for firm matches. A clone size is listed for some rows: how often the clone was seen (once, few, many), or a class if it is expanded.

J gene: TRBJ2-7
V gene: TRBV11-2
D gene: -
clone size: many
CDR3 length: 15
CDR3 DNA: TGTGCCAGCAGCATCACTTCCTTGGTCCCCTACGAGCAGTACTTC
CDR3 protein: CASSITSLVPYEQYF

J gene: TRBJ2-3
V gene: TRBV11-2
D gene: TRBD2
clone size: many
CDR3 length: 16
CDR3 DNA: TGTGCCAGCTCGGACCTAGCGGGTTCCCCCCTGGGCACGCAGTATTTT
CDR3 protein: CASSDLAGSPLGTQYF

J gene: TRBJ2-5
V gene: TRBV7-6
D gene: -
clone size: -
CDR3 length: 16
CDR3 DNA: TGTGCCAGCAGCTTATGGGGAGGGGGACTGCAAGAGACCCAGTACTTC
CDR3 protein: CASSLWGGGLQETQYF

J gene: TRBJ2-3
V gene: TRBV7-3
D gene: TRBD2
clone size: many
CDR3 length: 15
CDR3 DNA: TGTGCCAGCAGCTCCGGGACTAGCGGATCTTATACGCAGTATTTT
CDR3 protein: CASSSGTSGSYTQYF

J gene: TRBJ2-7
V gene: TRBV7-9
D gene: -
clone size: many
CDR3 length: 13
CDR3 DNA: TGTGCCAGCAGCTTATTTGCAGGCAACGAGCAGTACTTC
CDR3 protein: CASSLFAGNEQYF

J gene: TRBJ1-2
V gene: TRBV4-2
D gene: TRBD1
clone size: few
CDR3 length: 15
CDR3 DNA: TGTGCCAGCAGCCAGCAGCAGGGGGCTAACTATGGCTACACCTTC
CDR3 protein: CASSQQQGANYGYTF

J gene: TRBJ1-3
V gene: TRBV12-3/TRBV12-4
D gene: -
clone size: many
CDR3 length: 11
CDR3 DNA: TGTGCCAGCACCCGGGGCGGCACCATATATTTT
CDR3 protein: CASTRGGTIYF

J gene: TRBJ1-2
V gene: TRBV12-3/TRBV12-4
D gene: -
clone size: few
CDR3 length: 14
CDR3 DNA: TGTGCCAGCAGCCCCGGACCAACACAGCCTGGCTACACCTTC
CDR3 protein: CASSPGPTQPGYTF

J gene: TRBJ2-1
V gene: TRBV28
D gene: -
clone size: many
CDR3 length: 13
CDR3 DNA: TGTGCCAGCACCACGGACAGTTACAATGAGCAGTTCTTC
CDR3 protein: CASTTDSYNEQFF

J gene: TRBJ2-1
V gene: TRBV10-3
D gene: TRBD2
clone size: few
CDR3 length: 15
CDR3 DNA: TGTGCCATCAGTGCTAGCGGGAGCTCCTACAATGAGCAGTTCTTC
CDR3 protein: CAISASGSSYNEQFF

J gene: TRBJ2-1
V gene: TRBV19
D gene: TRBD2
clone size: many
CDR3 length: 17
CDR3 DNA: TGTGCCAGTAGTATGCGATCTCTAGCGGGAGTCTCAAATGAGCAGTTCTTC
CDR3 protein: CASSMRSLAGVSNEQFF

J gene: TRBJ1-1
V gene: TRBV6-2/TRBV6-3
D gene: -
clone size: many
CDR3 length: 15
CDR3 DNA: TGTGCCAGCAGTTGGGGCTCGGTGAGGAACACTGAAGCTTTCTTT
CDR3 protein: CASSWGSVRNTEAFF

J gene: TRBJ2-3
V gene: TRBV4-2
D gene: TRBD2
clone size: many
CDR3 length: 16
CDR3 DNA: TGTGCCAGCAGCCAAGATCGGGGGGGAGGCACAGATACGCAGTATTTT
CDR3 protein: CASSQDRGGGTDTQYF

J gene: TRBJ2-1
V gene: TRBV20-1
D gene: -
clone size: many
CDR3 length: 15
CDR3 DNA: TGCAGTGCTAGAGACCCCTTGGGCCCGGGCGATGAGCAGTTCTTC
CDR3 protein: CSARDPLGPGDEQFF

J gene: TRBJ2-1
V gene: TRBV5-4
D gene: TRBD1
clone size: many
CDR3 length: 15
CDR3 DNA: TGTGCCAGCAGCTCCGGACAGGGGATCTACAATGAGCAGTTCTTC
CDR3 protein: CASSSGQGIYNEQFF

J gene: TRBJ2-3
V gene: TRBV7-3
D gene: -
clone size: many
CDR3 length: 14
CDR3 DNA: TGTGCCACCTCTCCATCGGGGGGCGGAGATACGCAGTATTTT
CDR3 protein: CATSPSGGGDTQYF

J gene: TRBJ2-5
V gene: TRBV19
D gene: -
clone size: many
CDR3 length: 15
CDR3 DNA: TGTGCCAGTAGTATACCCTCCCTAGGGGGGGAGACCCAGTACTTC
CDR3 protein: CASSIPSLGGETQYF

J gene: TRBJ1-5
V gene: TRBV28
D gene: -
clone size: many
CDR3 length: 11
CDR3 DNA: TGTGCCAGCAGTTCGGATCAGCCCCAGCATTTT
CDR3 protein: CASSSDQPQHF

J gene: TRBJ2-5
V gene: TRBV29-1
D gene: -
clone size: few
CDR3 length: 12
CDR3 DNA: TGCAGCGTTGAGCGGTCAGGAGAGACCCAGTACTTC
CDR3 protein: CSVERSGETQYF

J gene: TRBJ2-3
V gene: TRBV14
D gene: TRBD1
clone size: -
CDR3 length: 15
CDR3 DNA: TGTGCCAGCAGCCCCCGCGGACAGGGGACAGATACGCAGTATTTT
CDR3 protein: CASSPRGQGTDTQYF

J gene: TRBJ1-1
V gene: TRBV20-1
D gene: -
clone size: many
CDR3 length: 13
CDR3 DNA: TGCAGTGCTAGTGGGGTTAGGACGGGTGAAGCTTTCTTT
CDR3 protein: CSASGVRTGEAFF

J gene: TRBJ1-4
V gene: TRBV20-1
D gene: -
clone size: many
CDR3 length: 14
CDR3 DNA: TGCAGTGCTAGAGACCAGGGAAGCGATGAAAAACTGTTTTTT
CDR3 protein: CSARDQGSDEKLFF

J gene: TRBJ2-5
V gene: TRBV19
D gene: TRBD2
clone size: many
CDR3 length: 15
CDR3 DNA: TGTGCCAGTACGCCTAGCGGGTTATTACAAGAGACCCAGTACTTC
CDR3 protein: CASTPSGLLQETQYF

J gene: TRBJ1-3
V gene: TRBV4-3
D gene: -
clone size: few
CDR3 length: 17
CDR3 DNA: TGCGCCAGCAGCCAAGATTGGGGCAGGTCCTCTGGAAACACCATATATTTT
CDR3 protein: CASSQDWGRSSGNTIYF

J gene: TRBJ2-5
V gene: TRBV20-1
D gene: TRBD2
clone size: many
CDR3 length: 16
CDR3 DNA: TGCAGTGCTGAGGGGACTAGCGGGGGATACCAAGAGACCCAGTACTTC
CDR3 protein: CSAEGTSGGYQETQYF

J gene: TRBJ2-7
V gene: TRBV11-2
D gene: -
clone size: many
CDR3 length: 14
CDR3 DNA: TGTGCCAGCAGTGTGGAGGACAGCTCCTACGAGCAGTACTTC
CDR3 protein: CASSVEDSSYEQYF

J gene: TRBJ1-3
V gene: TRBV5-5
D gene: -
clone size: few
CDR3 length: 13
CDR3 DNA: TGTGCCAGCAGCTTCCAGCAGGGAGACACCATATATTTT
CDR3 protein: CASSFQQGDTIYF

J gene: TRBJ2-7
V gene: TRBV4-2
D gene: TRBD2
clone size: few
CDR3 length: 16
CDR3 DNA: TGTGCCAGCAGCCAAGTGATTAGCGGGGGATTGCGCGAGCAGTACTTC
CDR3 protein: CASSQVISGGLREQYF

J gene: TRBJ2-2
V gene: TRBV11-2
D gene: -
clone size: few
CDR3 length: 15
CDR3 DNA: TGTGCCAGCAGCTTAACCAGGGGGAACACCGGGGAGCTGTTTTTT
CDR3 protein: CASSLTRGNTGELFF

J gene: TRBJ2-3
V gene: TRBV6-6
D gene: TRBD2
clone size: many
CDR3 length: 15
CDR3 DNA: TGTGCCAGCAGACCACTAGCGGGGAGCACAGATACGCAGTATTTT
CDR3 protein: CASRPLAGSTDTQYF

J gene: TRBJ2-3
V gene: TRBV5-6
D gene: TRBD1
clone size: -
CDR3 length: 17
CDR3 DNA: TGTGCCAGCAGCTCGACCCTGGACAGGGGATTCACAGATACGCAGTATTTT
CDR3 protein: CASSSTLDRGFTDTQYF

J gene: TRBJ2-1
V gene: TRBV3-1
D gene: -
clone size: many
CDR3 length: 13
CDR3 DNA: TGTGCCAGCAGCCAAGGAGGATACAATGAGCAGTTCTTC
CDR3 protein: CASSQGGYNEQFF